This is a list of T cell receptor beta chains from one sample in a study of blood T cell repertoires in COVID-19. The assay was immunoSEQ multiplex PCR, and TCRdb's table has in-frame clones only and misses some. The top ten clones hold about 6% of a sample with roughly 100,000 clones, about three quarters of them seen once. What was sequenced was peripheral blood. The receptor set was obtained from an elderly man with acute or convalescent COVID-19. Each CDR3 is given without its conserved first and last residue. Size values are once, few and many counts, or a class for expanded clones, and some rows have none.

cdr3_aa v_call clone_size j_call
SVEDPGGPSDTQY TRBV29-1 many TRBJ2-3
ASSQGSPTGEQY TRBV4-3 few TRBJ2-7
ASSFESSYNSPLH TRBV7-8 - TRBJ1-6
ASSGQSGSPLH TRBV10-2 - TRBJ1-6
ASSETDREGVY TRBV2 - TRBJ2-3
ASSPTTSGNTIY TRBV4-3 - TRBJ1-3
ASSLGGWGTEAF TRBV5-6 - TRBJ1-1
ASNPGGGGRGTEAF TRBV18 - TRBJ1-1
ASGIGTGRFGYGYT TRBV27 once TRBJ1-2
ASSEERETQY TRBV2 - TRBJ2-5
ATSDIGLAGNDEQF TRBV24-1 - TRBJ2-1